This T cell receptor (beta chain) was sequenced in a study of early T cells in non-severe SARS-CoV-2 infection (dated by TCRdb to the early 2020s). For context, the study as a whole: Because TCR sequencing was done on bulk RNA from unsorted whole blood, the alpha and beta chains could not be paired.

Library creation used 5' RACE. TCRdb records NextSeq 500 as the sequencer. The TCR library protocol attached unique molecular identifiers to individual cDNA molecules to correct for sequencing error and PCR bias. TCR alpha and beta chains were both sequenced, and the abundances of alpha and beta sequences in each sample were closely correlated with each other. Turning to the authors' computational methods: Decombinator V4 was used to perform V gene, J gene and CDR3 annotation of TCR sequences. TCRs were defined as expanded if a significant change between any two time points was detected under a Poisson model with p below 0.0001. TCR abundances were normalised to the total number of TCRs sequenced per sample and expressed as counts per million. TRAV1-2 paired with TRAJ12, TRAJ20 or TRAJ33 defined MAIT TCRs, while TRAV10 paired with TRAJ18 defined iNKT TCRs. A search of VDJdb, accessed on 1 November 2021, was run for TCRs annotated to CMV, EBV and SARS-CoV-2, with TCRs annotated for multiple antigens excluded. TCRdb passed the public sequencing reads through fastp at Q25 and MiXCR, retaining productive beta sequences. Each record represents a unique CDR3 protein, reported with the most common genes and DNA among its rows. The V and J calls shown here were made by TCRdb, not taken from the authors' results. In this sample the table shows 50,000 to 70,000 distinct CDR3 sequences, more than 7% of which occur a single time. About 3.3% of the sample belongs to the ten largest clones.

Concerning this clonotype itself: No cognate antigen has been identified for it. No base-level quality is on record; no much larger clone is a single base apart.

The CDR3 runs 13 residues from the cysteine to the phenylalanine. Only the CDR3 region is kept as DNA, spanning 39 bases read in frame from base 1. Sequences SGHAT (CDR1) and FQNNGV (CDR2) are obtained from the germline V gene. The junction shows trimming of 10 bases on V and 1 base on J, and the gene matches do not reach 4 bases of it. What the study reported, not specific to this receptor: VDJdb matching was skewed toward anti-spike CD8 responses and likely underestimated virus-specific expansions by missing private and CD4 specificities.

The study was a case-control design nested within a healthcare worker cohort in London, UK, with weekly nasopharyngeal swab PCR tests and blood sampling. Healthcare workers were recruited during the week of the UK lockdown, between 23 and 31 March 2020, and followed weekly for up to 16 weeks. The sample consisted of whole blood. The V gene is TRBV11-2 and the J gene is TRBJ2-7, and TRBD1 aligns with 10 junction nucleotides. The source is an adult who was a healthcare worker with PCR-confirmed SARS-CoV-2 infection or an uninfected control (not recorded which). The bases read TGTGCCACTAGACAGGGGGCTTCCTACGAGCAGTACTTC. Translated, this is CATRQGASYEQYF.